This TCR beta chain came from a study of T-cell memory formation after mild COVID-19. Study results and caveats: Most CD4+ clones that shrank were in CM and EM, while CD8+ ones turned up in EMRA.

Many counts were recorded for this clonotype. Antigen specificity is unknown. TCRdb re-called the 5' RACE reads through MiXCR, storing one row per CDR3 protein. The data contain about 470,000 distinct CDR3 sequences, about 23% of them singletons. This CDR3 spans 13 amino acids. Germline V gene sequence: CDR1 SGDLS, CDR2 YYNGEE. V gave up 4 bases and J gave up 4 bases; unmatched junction bases: 5. The V and J genes are TRBV9 and TRBJ2-7, with TRBD2 matching 7 bases. Input material: PBMCs or a T cell subset sorted from them (not recorded which). This receptor was identified in an adult woman who had mild COVID-19 (a few samples of this study predate the infection). Cell type and time point are not known. CDR3 nucleotide sequence: TGTGCCAGCAGCCCCCCCGGGGGGTACGAGCAGTACTTC. Protein sequence: CASSPPGGYEQYF.